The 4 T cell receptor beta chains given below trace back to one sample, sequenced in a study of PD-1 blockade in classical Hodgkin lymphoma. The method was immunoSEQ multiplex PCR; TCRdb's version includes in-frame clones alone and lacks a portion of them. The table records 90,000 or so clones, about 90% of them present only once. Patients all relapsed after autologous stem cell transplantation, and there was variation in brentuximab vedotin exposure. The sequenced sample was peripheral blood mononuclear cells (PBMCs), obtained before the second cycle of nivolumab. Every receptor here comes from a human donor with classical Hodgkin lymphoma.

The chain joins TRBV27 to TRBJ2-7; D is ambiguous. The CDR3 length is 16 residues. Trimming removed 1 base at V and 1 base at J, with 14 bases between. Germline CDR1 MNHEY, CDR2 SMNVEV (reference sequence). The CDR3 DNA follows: TGTGCCAGCAGTTTATTTCCAGCGACCGCTTCCTACGAGCAGTACTTC. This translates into CASSLFPATASYEQYF.

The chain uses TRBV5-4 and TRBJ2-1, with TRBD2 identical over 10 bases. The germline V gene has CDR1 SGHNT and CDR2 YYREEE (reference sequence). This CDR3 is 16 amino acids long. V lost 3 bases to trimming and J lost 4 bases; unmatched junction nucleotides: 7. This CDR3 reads CASSSLKREGYNEQFF. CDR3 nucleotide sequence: TGTGCCAGCAGCTCCTTAAAGCGGGAGGGTTACAATGAGCAGTTCTTC.

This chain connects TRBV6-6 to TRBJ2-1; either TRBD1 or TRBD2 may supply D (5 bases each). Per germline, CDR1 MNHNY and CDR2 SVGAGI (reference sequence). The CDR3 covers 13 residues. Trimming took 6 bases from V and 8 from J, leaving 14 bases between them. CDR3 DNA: TGTGCCAGCAGGGCGCGGGTACAGGATGAGCAGTTCTTC. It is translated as CASRARVQDEQFF.

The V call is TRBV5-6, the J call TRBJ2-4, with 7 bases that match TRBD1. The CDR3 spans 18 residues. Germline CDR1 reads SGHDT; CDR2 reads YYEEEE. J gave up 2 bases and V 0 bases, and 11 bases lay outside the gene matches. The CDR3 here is CASSLGTTGLLSKNIQYF. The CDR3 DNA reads TGTGCCAGCAGCTTGGGGACGACAGGGCTCTTGTCCAAAAACATTCAGTACTTC.